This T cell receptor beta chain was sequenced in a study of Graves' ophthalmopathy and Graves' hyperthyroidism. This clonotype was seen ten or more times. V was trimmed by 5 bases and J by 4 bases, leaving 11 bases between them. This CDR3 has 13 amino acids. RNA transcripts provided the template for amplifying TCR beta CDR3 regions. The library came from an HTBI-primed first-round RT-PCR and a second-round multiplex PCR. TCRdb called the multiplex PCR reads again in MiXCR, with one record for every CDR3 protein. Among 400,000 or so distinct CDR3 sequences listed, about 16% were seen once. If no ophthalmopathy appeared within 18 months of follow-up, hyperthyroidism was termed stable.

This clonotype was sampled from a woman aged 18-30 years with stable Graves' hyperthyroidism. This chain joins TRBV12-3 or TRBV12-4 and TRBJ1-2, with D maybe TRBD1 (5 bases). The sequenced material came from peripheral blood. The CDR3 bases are TGTGCCAGCAGTCTCACGAGGGGCTATGGCTACACCTTC. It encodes CASSLTRGYGYTF.